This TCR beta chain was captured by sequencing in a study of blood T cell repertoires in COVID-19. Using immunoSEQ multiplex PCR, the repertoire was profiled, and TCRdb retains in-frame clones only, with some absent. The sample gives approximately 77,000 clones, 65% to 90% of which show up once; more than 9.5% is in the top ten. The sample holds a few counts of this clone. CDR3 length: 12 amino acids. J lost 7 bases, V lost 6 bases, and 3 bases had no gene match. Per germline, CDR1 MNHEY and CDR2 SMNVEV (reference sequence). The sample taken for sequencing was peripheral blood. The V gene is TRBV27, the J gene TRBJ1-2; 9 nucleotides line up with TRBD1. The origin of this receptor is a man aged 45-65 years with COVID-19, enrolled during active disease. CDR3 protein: CASRQGARGYTF. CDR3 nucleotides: TGTGCCAGCAGACAGGGGGCGCGTGGCTACACCTTC.